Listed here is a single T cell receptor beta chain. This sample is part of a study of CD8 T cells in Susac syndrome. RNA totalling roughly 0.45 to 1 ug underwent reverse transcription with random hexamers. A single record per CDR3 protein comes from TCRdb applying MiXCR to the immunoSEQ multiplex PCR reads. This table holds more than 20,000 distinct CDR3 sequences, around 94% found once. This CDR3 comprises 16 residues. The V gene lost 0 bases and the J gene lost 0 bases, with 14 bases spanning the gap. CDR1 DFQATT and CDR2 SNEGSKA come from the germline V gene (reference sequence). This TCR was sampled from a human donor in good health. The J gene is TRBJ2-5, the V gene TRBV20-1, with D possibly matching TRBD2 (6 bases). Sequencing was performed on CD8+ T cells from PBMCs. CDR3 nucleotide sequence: TGCAGTGCTAGAGAGGCTGGGGGGACGTACCAAGAGACCCAGTACTTC. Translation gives CSAREAGGTYQETQYF.